The 14 T cell receptor beta chains given below trace back to one sample, sequenced in a study of blood T cell repertoires in COVID-19. Produced via immunoSEQ multiplex PCR; TCRdb's table is partial and in-frame only. The sample lists roughly 440,000 clones, around 88% occurring once. Sequencing was done on a sample of peripheral blood. These receptors all come from a woman between 45 and 65 years old with COVID-19, enrolled during active disease.

V is TRBV4-1 and J is TRBJ2-7; perhaps TRBD2 as D (5 bases). This CDR3 is built from 15 residues. Trimming removed 4 bases at V and 4 bases at J, with 17 bases between. Germline CDR1 reads MGHRA; CDR2 reads YSYEKL. CDR3 in DNA: TGCGCCAGCAGCCGACTACCCTGGGCGTTGTACGAGCAGTACTTC. This gives the protein CASSRLPWALYEQYF.

The V and J genes are TRBV5-1 and TRBJ2-3; 7 bases line up with TRBD2. CDR3 length: 15 amino acids. Trimming took 0 bases from V and 0 from J; bases not matched to a gene: 1. Germline CDR1 SGHRS, CDR2 YFSETQ. CDR3 sequence (DNA): TGCGCCAGCAGCTTGGGCGGGGGTAGCACAGATACGCAGTATTTT. It encodes CASSLGGGSTDTQYF.

This clone was counted a single time. The V call is TRBV27, the J call TRBJ2-5, with 8 bases identical to TRBD2. V lost 6 bases, J lost 5 bases, and 2 bases stayed unmatched. The length of the CDR3 is 12 residues. Germline V gene lookup returns CDR1 MNHEY and CDR2 SMNVEV (reference sequence). The DNA of the CDR3 is TGTGCCAGCAGCCGGGGGGGGGAGACCCAGTACTTC. It encodes CASSRGGETQYF.

The chain links TRBV21-1 to TRBJ2-5; the table's TRBD1 call for D was not verified on the DNA. TRBV21-1 constitutes a pseudogene. This CDR3 region has 14 residues. The CDR3, as DNA: TGTGCCAGCAGCCCTATCAGGGGTAGGGAGACCCAGTACTTC. Translating gives CASSPIRGRETQYF.

J is TRBJ2-2 and V is TRBV10-2, with D possibly being TRBD1 (5 bases). V was trimmed by 6 bases and J by 6 bases, leaving 17 bases between them. This CDR3 spans 15 amino acids. Germline CDR1 reads WSHSY; CDR2 reads SAAADI. The chain's CDR3 is CASRWQGYSAGELFF. The CDR3 DNA reads TGCGCCAGCAGGTGGCAGGGTTATAGTGCCGGGGAGCTGTTTTTT.

This chain uses TRBV20-1 with TRBJ1-1, with D uncertain. The CDR3 is 15 amino acids. Looked up from germline, CDR1 is DFQATT and CDR2 is SNEGSKA (reference sequence). Trimming removed 3 bases at V and 4 bases at J, with 18 bases between. CDR3 region: CSASRGSIGSTEAFF. CDR3 nucleotides: TGCAGTGCTAGTCGAGGGTCCATCGGGAGCACTGAAGCTTTCTTT.

This rearrangement joins TRBV7-9 to TRBJ1-1; no definite D call. V gave up 3 bases and J gave up 5 bases, with 7 bases separating them. The germline V gene has CDR1 SEHNR and CDR2 FQNEAQ (reference sequence). CDR3 length equals 12 residues. CDR3 DNA sequence: TGTGCCAGCAGCTTCACAGCTACTGAAGCTTTCTTT. Protein: CASSFTATEAFF.

V is TRBV5-1 and J is TRBJ2-5; 9 bases align to TRBD2. Germline loops: CDR1 SGHRS, CDR2 YFSETQ. V was pared by 4 bases and J by 5 bases, with 9 bases of the junction left unmatched. The CDR3 sequence is 15 residues long. CDR3 sequence (DNA): TGCGCCAGCAGCCGGGCGGGGGGGCCCCGGGAGACCCAGTACTTC. This translates into CASSRAGGPRETQYF.

In its sample, this clone was seen once. The V gene is TRBV7-9, the J gene TRBJ2-2; D is possibly TRBD2 (5 bases). The CDR3 runs to 12 residues. V was pared by 5 bases and J by 4 bases, with 5 bases between. Germline CDR1 and CDR2: SEHNR and FQNEAQ (reference sequence). In DNA, the CDR3 is TGTGCCAGCAGCGGGAGCACCGGGGAGCTGTTTTTT. Translating it yields CASSGSTGELFF.

CDR3 nucleotide sequence: TGCAGCGTTGGAGGGGGGAACACCGGGGAGCTGTTTTTT. The encoded protein is CSVGGGNTGELFF. The rearrangement joins TRBV29-1 to TRBJ2-2, with D possibly TRBD1 on 6 matching bases. Germline values: CDR1 SQVTM, CDR2 ANQGSEA. The V end was cut by 4 bases, the J end by 1 base, with 7 bases between. This CDR3 contains 13 residues.

The V call is TRBV6-5, the J call TRBJ1-4; 7 bases fit TRBD1. V dropped 6 bases and J dropped 5; count of bases not matched to a gene: 9. Germline V CDR1 and CDR2: MNHEY, SVGAGI. The CDR3 runs 15 residues. CDR3 sequence (DNA): TGTGCCAGCAGCGACCACCTGGGACAGAATGAAAAACTGTTTTTT. Protein: CASSDHLGQNEKLFF.

The genes are TRBV1 and TRBJ2-7; the D call of TRBD2 is as the table states it, not checked on the DNA. TRBV1 is a known pseudogene. The CDR3 sequence is 14 residues long. The DNA of the CDR3 is TGCACCAGCAGCCAAGATGGAGCAAGCTACGAGCAGTACTTC. It translates to CTSSQDGASYEQYF.

This chain joins TRBV5-1 and TRBJ1-2, with 10 positions matching TRBD1. This CDR3 has 15 residues. Germline assignment: CDR1 SGHRS and CDR2 YFSETQ. The junction had 5 bases not matched to a gene; V was cut back by 4 bases and J by 2 bases. The chain's CDR3 is CASSGPGQGNYGYTF. The CDR3 DNA reads TGCGCCAGCAGCGGACCGGGACAGGGGAACTATGGCTACACCTTC.

The rearrangement joins TRBV5-6 to TRBJ2-1; TRBD2 is a possible D gene (7 bases). Germline-derived CDR1 and CDR2 are SGHDT and YYEEEE. V was cut by 2 bases and J by 1 base, with 10 bases left in between. This CDR3 is 15 amino acids long. CDR3 DNA: TGTGCCAGCAGCTTCGGGGGGCGGTCCTACAATGAGCAGTTCTTC. Amino acids: CASSFGGRSYNEQFF.